Here is one T cell receptor (beta chain) with its context. Additional DNA sequences in this sample encode the identical CDR3. The entry originates in a study of T cell responses to AZD1222 COVID-19 vaccine. Sequenced by immunoSEQ multiplex PCR; TCRdb stores in-frame clones only, minus some. The sample lists around 150,000 clones; 70% to 90% were seen once. The V gene lost 3 bases and the J gene lost 1 base, with 4 bases spanning the gap. This CDR3 is 13 amino acids long. Germline V gene sequence: CDR1 MRHNA, CDR2 SNTAGT. The starting material was peripheral blood, obtained on day 0 of AZD1222 vaccination. This TCR was recovered from an adult in good health. The chain employs TRBV6-4 and TRBJ1-5; no clear D gene. The CDR3 protein is CASSEGSNQPQHF. The DNA for the CDR3 is TGTGCCAGCAGTGAGGGGAGCAATCAGCCCCAGCATTTT.